This passage covers 28 T cell receptor beta chains from one sample sequenced in a study of cytomegalovirus exposure and HLA in healthy donors. Assay used: immunoSEQ multiplex PCR; TCRdb lists only in-frame clones, some missing. This table has roughly 64,000 clones, 85% to 95% appearing once. Material for sequencing was PBMCs. The source of these receptors is a woman under 30 in good health and CMV-seropositive.

This sequence joins TRBV9 and TRBJ2-1, with a possible D match to TRBD2 (6 bases). The germline V gene has CDR1 SGDLS and CDR2 YYNGEE. V was pared by 7 bases and J by 0 bases, with 8 bases between. This CDR3 has 13 amino acids. The CDR3 loop is CASGTFSYNEQFF. The CDR3, as DNA: TGTGCCAGCGGGACTTTCTCCTACAATGAGCAGTTCTTC.

The gene calls are TRBV6-1 and TRBJ1-2; 7 positions agree with TRBD1. Germline V gives CDR1 MNHNS, CDR2 SASEGT. The CDR3 extends over 13 amino acids. The V segment lost 2 bases and the J segment 8 bases; nucleotides outside the gene matches: 5. This chain's CDR3 is CASSERTGPGYTF. Written as DNA, the CDR3 is TGTGCCAGCAGTGAAAGGACAGGCCCGGGCTACACCTTC.

The chain uses TRBV11-2 and TRBJ1-2; 7 bases are a match to TRBD1. The germline V gene has CDR1 SGHAT and CDR2 FQNNGV. The ends lost 5 bases at V and 12 bases at J; junction bases unmatched: 15. CDR3 length: 14 amino acids. CDR3 sequence reads: CASSPIPGGSADTF. Here the CDR3 DNA reads TGTGCCAGCAGCCCCATCCCAGGGGGGTCAGCCGACACCTTC.

This clone was picked up one time. The rearrangement joins TRBV27 to TRBJ1-1; possible D gene TRBD1, 5 bases. CDR1 MNHEY and CDR2 SMNVEV come from the germline V gene (reference sequence). The V and J ends lost 3 bases and 4 bases respectively, with 18 bases between them. The CDR3 loop spans 16 amino acids. The CDR3 coding sequence is TGTGCCAGCAGTTTTAGTGTTGGCAGGGTGGGCACTGAAGCTTTCTTT. The encoded protein is CASSFSVGRVGTEAFF.

V is TRBV27 and J is TRBJ2-7; the D gene is possibly TRBD1 (6 bases). The CDR3 covers 13 residues. In germline, CDR1 is MNHEY, CDR2 SMNVEV (reference sequence). The ends were cut back, 8 bases at V and 2 bases at J, with 13 bases in the middle. The CDR3 DNA follows: TGTGCCAGCTGGACAGCGATAGCCTACGAGCAGTACTTC. Its protein product is CASWTAIAYEQYF.

This chain connects TRBV9 to TRBJ2-1, with 9 positions matching TRBD2. CDR1 and CDR2 (germline): SGDLS, YYNGEE. CDR3 length equals 16 residues. V was pared by 1 base and J by 3 bases, with 5 bases of the junction left unmatched. CDR3: CASSVPKAGGYNEQFF. The CDR3 DNA follows: TGTGCCAGCAGCGTACCCAAAGCGGGGGGCTACAATGAGCAGTTCTTC.

The chain recombines TRBV7-8 with TRBJ1-5; no reliable D call. Trimming pared 0 bases from V and 2 bases from J, leaving 8 bases between. Germline V CDR1 and CDR2: SGHVS, FQNEAQ. The CDR3 has 15 residues. The CDR3 bases are TGTGCCAGCAGCTTAGCACCCCGGGGCAATCAGCCCCAGCATTTT. It translates to CASSLAPRGNQPQHF.

This clone was observed once. The CDR3 here is CASSPEPGQERTDTQYF. For the CDR3, the DNA is TGTGCCAGCTCACCGGAACCGGGACAGGAACGCACAGATACGCAGTATTTT. The genes are TRBV18 and TRBJ2-3, with 8 positions matching TRBD1. After removal of 3 bases from V and 1 base from J, the junction contained 9 bases not matched to a gene. This CDR3 has 17 residues. From germline, CDR1 is KGHSH and CDR2 LQKENI.

This clone showed up just once. V gene TRBV6-5 combines with J gene TRBJ2-1; D may be TRBD1 (7 bases). The CDR3 contains 13 residues. Between the trimmed V and J ends, which lost 7 bases and 7 bases, there was a span of 14 bases. CDR1 and CDR2 from the germline V gene are MNHEY and SVGAGI. The chain's CDR3 is CASTQGGGNEQFF. CDR3 DNA sequence: TGTGCCAGCACCCAGGGGGGTGGAAATGAGCAGTTCTTC.

In DNA form, the CDR3 reads TGTGCCAGCAGCCGGGGGGAAGTTTTCGGTGAGCAGTTCTTC. This sequence encodes CASSRGEVFGEQFF. The chain uses TRBV9 and TRBJ2-1; TRBD2 matches 7 bases. The CDR3 sequence is 14 residues long. V lost 4 bases and J lost 9; bases outside the gene matches: 10. Germline assignment: CDR1 SGDLS and CDR2 YYNGEE.

This chain links TRBV5-4 with TRBJ2-7; 10 bases are shared with TRBD1. The junction had 8 bases not matched to a gene; V was cut back by 1 base and J by 7 bases. The CDR3 is made up of 15 amino acids. Germline V gives CDR1 SGHNT, CDR2 YYREEE (reference sequence). CDR3 DNA sequence: TGTGCCAGCAGCTTGACACCGGGACAGGGGACGGAGCAGTACTTC. Residues: CASSLTPGQGTEQYF. The whole variable domain, remainder taken from reference TRBV5-4 and TRBJ2-7, is ETGVTQSPTHLIKTRGQQVTLRCSSQSGHNTVSWYQQALGQGPQFIFQYYREEENGRGNFPPRFSGLQFPNYSSELNVNALELDDSALYLCASSLTPGQGTEQYFGPGTRLTVT.

The chain couples TRBV9 to TRBJ1-4, with TRBD1 matching 7 bases. The CDR3 totals 15 residues. V was clipped by 2 bases and J by 4 bases; unmatched bases: 5. Germline CDR1 is SGDLS and CDR2 is YYNGEE. CDR3 bases: TGTGCCAGCAGCGTTACAGGGGAATATAATGAAAAACTGTTTTTT. As protein: CASSVTGEYNEKLFF.

DNA for the CDR3: TGTGCCAGCCGGGACACCTACACAGATACGCAGTATTTT. This sequence encodes CASRDTYTDTQYF. The chain joins TRBV5-6 to TRBJ2-3; weak D call: TRBD1 (6 bases). This CDR3 is 13 amino acids long. Germline V gives CDR1 SGHDT, CDR2 YYEEEE. The ends were cut back, 7 bases at V and 2 bases at J, with 11 bases in the middle.

The chain combines TRBV30 with TRBJ1-3; perhaps TRBD1 as D (5 bases). V was trimmed by 4 bases and J by 3 bases, leaving 16 bases between them. This CDR3 is 15 amino acids long. Germline CDR1 GTSNPN, CDR2 SVGIG (reference sequence). For the CDR3, the DNA is TGTGCCTGGACAACCAACAGGCACGGTGGAAACACCATATATTTT. Protein sequence: CAWTTNRHGGNTIYF.

Points on this clone: Other DNA sequences of this sample code for an identical CDR3. The chain links TRBV7-2 to TRBJ2-2; perhaps TRBD2 as D (5 bases). Trimming left V 2 bases short and J 2 bases short, with 6 bases between. The CDR3 contains 14 residues. Germline lookup yields CDR1 SGHTA and CDR2 FQGNSA. CDR3 residues: CASSLSGNTGELFF. In DNA form, the CDR3 reads TGTGCCAGCAGCTTATCGGGAAACACCGGGGAGCTGTTTTTT.

This sequence joins TRBV19 and TRBJ1-1, with unresolved D. This CDR3 has 14 amino acids. Germline lookup yields CDR1 LNHDA and CDR2 SQIVND (reference sequence). V dropped 0 bases and J dropped 5 bases, with 10 bases sitting between them. CDR3 DNA sequence: TGTGCCAGTAGTATAGATCTTTCCGGGACTGAAGCTTTCTTT. This translates into CASSIDLSGTEAFF.

The chain joins TRBV19 to TRBJ2-5; D is perhaps TRBD1 (5 bases). This CDR3 contains 13 residues. CDR1 and CDR2 (germline): LNHDA, SQIVND (reference sequence). The V and J ends lost 3 bases and 5 bases respectively, with 10 bases between them. The CDR3 sequence is CASSIRVGETQYF. For the CDR3, the DNA is TGTGCCAGTAGTATCAGGGTGGGGGAGACCCAGTACTTC.

The V call is TRBV28, the J call TRBJ2-7; no clear D. This CDR3 has 13 residues. Deletions cut 6 bases from V and 2 bases from J, with 11 bases between. The germline V gene has CDR1 MDHEN and CDR2 SYDVKM. The CDR3 coding sequence is TGTGCCAGCAGCCTTATAGTAGCCTACGAGCAGTACTTC. Amino acid sequence: CASSLIVAYEQYF.

This rearrangement joins TRBV7-9 to TRBJ1-1, with D uncertain. Germline V lookup: CDR1 SEHNR, CDR2 FQNEAQ (reference sequence). CDR3 length equals 12 residues. V dropped 6 bases and J dropped 1 base, with 6 bases sitting between them. CDR3 region: CASRAGNTEAFF. The DNA of the CDR3 is TGTGCCAGCAGGGCAGGGAACACTGAAGCTTTCTTT.

The CDR3 protein is CASSINRGEDSISYEQYF. The DNA for the CDR3 is TGTGCCAGCTCAATCAACCGGGGTGAGGACAGCATCTCCTACGAGCAGTACTTC. This chain uses TRBV18 with TRBJ2-7; a weak D match, TRBD1 (6 bases). The CDR3 length is 18 residues. Looked up from germline, CDR1 is KGHSH and CDR2 is LQKENI. V was shortened by 5 bases and J by 0 bases, with 23 bases between the two germline ends.

This rearrangement joins TRBV13 to TRBJ2-5; D is possibly TRBD1 (6 bases). The length of the CDR3 is 16 residues. V gave up 0 bases and J gave up 0 bases, with 11 bases separating them. Germline CDR1 is PRHDT and CDR2 is FYEKMQ (reference sequence). CDR3 loop: CASSLGQGHYQETQYF. The CDR3 DNA reads as TGTGCCAGCAGCTTAGGACAGGGTCACTACCAAGAGACCCAGTACTTC.

The chain joins TRBV27 to TRBJ1-1; D remains ambiguous. The V end was cut by 6 bases, the J end by 6 bases, with 17 bases between. CDR3 length: 14 amino acids. CDR1 is MNHEY, CDR2 SMNVEV, per germline (reference sequence). The CDR3 is CASRSTPGFSEAFF. The CDR3 DNA reads as TGTGCCAGCAGATCTACCCCGGGGTTTTCTGAAGCTTTCTTT.

The V and J genes are TRBV30 and TRBJ2-1; perhaps TRBD2 as D (6 bases). Per germline, CDR1 GTSNPN and CDR2 SVGIG (reference sequence). Deletions cut 8 bases from V and 0 bases from J, with 20 bases between. The CDR3 covers 16 residues. The CDR3 reads CAGTYEGEDSYNEQFF. Written as DNA, the CDR3 is TGTGCCGGGACTTACGAGGGAGAGGACTCCTACAATGAGCAGTTCTTC.

V is TRBV30 and J is TRBJ1-2; TRBD1 agrees at 9 bases. The CDR3 contains 16 residues. Losses at the gene ends were 1 base for V and 4 bases for J; bases not matched to a gene: 10. Germline CDR1 reads GTSNPN; CDR2 reads SVGIG (reference sequence). The CDR3 loop is CAWSGAGTGTPYGYTF. The CDR3 DNA reads as TGTGCCTGGAGTGGCGCAGGGACAGGGACTCCCTATGGCTACACCTTC.

This chain joins TRBV5-1 and TRBJ2-1, with a tentative D call TRBD1 (6 bases). With 4 bases removed from V and 1 base from J, the gap between germline ends came to 12 bases. There are 15 residues in the CDR3. Per the germline V gene, CDR1 is SGHRS and CDR2 is YFSETQ. The CDR3 region has the DNA TGCGCCAGCAGCGTCAGGGGAGAGTCCTACAATGAGCAGTTCTTC. As protein: CASSVRGESYNEQFF.

This chain joins TRBV19 and TRBJ2-3; TRBD2 agrees at 13 bases. The ends lost 11 bases at V and 2 bases at J; junction bases unmatched: 7. The CDR3 extends over 15 amino acids. From germline, CDR1 is LNHDA and CDR2 SQIVND (reference sequence). The CDR3, as DNA: TGTGCCTGCGCGGGACTAGCGGGGACCACAGATACGCAGTATTTT. It yields the protein CACAGLAGTTDTQYF.

This clone was counted only a few times. The V call is TRBV5-1, the J call TRBJ2-1; no clear D. Trimming pared 0 bases from V and 0 bases from J, leaving 13 bases between. Germline V gives CDR1 SGHRS, CDR2 YFSETQ. The CDR3 runs 17 residues. Here the CDR3 reads CASSLDSRISSYNEQFF. In DNA form, the CDR3 reads TGCGCCAGCAGCTTGGACAGCCGGATCAGCTCCTACAATGAGCAGTTCTTC.

The chain recombines TRBV19 with TRBJ1-3; no reliable D call. The CDR3 totals 16 residues. V lost 7 bases and J lost 0, with 16 bases in between. Germline CDR1 reads LNHDA; CDR2 reads SQIVND (reference sequence). CDR3 nucleotide sequence: TGTGCCAGTACCCCATCTCACACAAACTCTGGAAACACCATATATTTT. Translating it yields CASTPSHTNSGNTIYF.